In its sample, the clone carrying this T cell receptor beta chain was seen many times. This sample was included in a study of spatial heterogeneity in lung cancer. The wider study: Sequenced follow-up PBMC samples came a median of roughly two years after resection, where available.

Time point given: blood at routine non-recurrence follow-up after resection. TCRs were sequenced from unsorted whole RNA of tumor, nontumor lung or PBMC. V was pared by 1 base and J by 9 bases, with 10 bases of the junction left unmatched. The CDR3 spans 17 residues. From germline, CDR1 is MGHDK and CDR2 SYGVNS. The presence of a unique molecular identifier marked each TCR cDNA molecule. TCRdb called the 5' RACE reads again in MiXCR, with one record for every CDR3 protein. The sample records 25,000 to 35,000 distinct CDR3 sequences, over 5% being singletons. Source: PBMCs, taken at follow-up. This rearrangement joins TRBV25-1 to TRBJ1-6; 9 bases map to TRBD1. The clonotype comes from a female donor with early-stage non-small cell lung cancer. In DNA form, the CDR3 reads TGTGCCAGCAGTGAATCATGGACAGGGGCTATCATTTCACCCCTCCACTTT. Encoded protein: CASSESWTGAIISPLHF.